This T cell receptor (beta chain) is drawn from a study of blood T cell repertoires in COVID-19. CDR3 length: 14 amino acids. V shed 7 bases, J shed 5 bases, and the junction held 7 bases outside the gene matches. Germline V gene sequence: CDR1 ENHRY, CDR2 SYGVKD. Data came from immunoSEQ multiplex PCR; TCRdb stores just in-frame clones and leaves some out. The sample consists of around 75,000 clones, almost 90% of them appearing once. Sequencing input: peripheral blood. The origin of this receptor is a human donor in a cohort sampled during active COVID-19. The chain couples TRBV10-3 to TRBJ2-1; 8 bases agree with TRBD1. Here the CDR3 DNA reads TGTGCCATCAAACAGGGGGAATTCAACAATGAGCAGTTCTTC. Translation: CAIKQGEFNNEQFF.